Following are 17 T cell receptor beta chains from one sample sequenced in a study of CD8 T cells in Susac syndrome. When the RNA was reverse transcribed, random hexamers were used with an input of about 0.5 to 1 ug. TCRdb reanalysed the immunoSEQ multiplex PCR reads using MiXCR and keeps one entry per CDR3 protein. Of approximately 120,000 distinct CDR3 sequences listed, about 95% are singletons. The sequenced sample was CD4+ T cells from PBMCs. All receptors derive from a human donor in good health.

The chain joins TRBV6-2 or TRBV6-3 to TRBJ2-4, with unresolved D. Germline CDR1 MNHEY, CDR2 SVGEGT. This CDR3 has 12 amino acids. Trimming took 4 bases from V and 7 from J, leaving 8 bases between them. CDR3 nucleotide sequence: TGTGCCAGCAGTTCCCTCCCCAACATTCAGTACTTC. Translating it yields CASSSLPNIQYF.

This rearrangement joins TRBV29-1 to TRBJ1-2, with TRBD1 identical over 9 bases. This CDR3 is 13 amino acids long. Losses at the gene ends were 6 bases for V and 0 bases for J; bases not matched to a gene: 2. Germline CDR1 reads SQVTM; CDR2 reads ANQGSEA. The CDR3: CSVDRGANYGYTF. The CDR3 coding sequence is TGCAGCGTGGACAGGGGAGCTAACTATGGCTACACCTTC.

This rearrangement joins TRBV7-2 to TRBJ2-2, with 7 positions matching TRBD1. V shed 5 bases, J shed 2 bases, and the junction held 2 bases outside the gene matches. Per germline, CDR1 SGHTA and CDR2 FQGNSA. The CDR3 runs 14 residues. Here the CDR3 DNA reads TGTGCCAGCAGCGACAGGGCAAACACCGGGGAGCTGTTTTTT. Its protein is CASSDRANTGELFF.

Regarding this clonotype: At one end, the junction sequence differs from germline, possibly due to a read error. V and J are TRBV20-1 and TRBJ1-1; 8 bases are a match to TRBD1. The CDR3 runs 15 residues. Germline CDR1 reads DFQATT; CDR2 reads SNEGSKA (reference sequence). The CDR3 nucleotides are TGCAGTGCGAGAGATAGGCGGCAGGGGGCTTCTGAAGCTTTCTTT. Protein product: CSARDRRQGASEAFF.

V usage is TRBV14 and J usage is TRBJ2-3, with 10 nucleotides matching TRBD2. CDR1 and CDR2 from the germline V gene are SGHDN and FVKESK. Trimming took 4 bases from V and 2 from J; bases not matched to a gene: 6. The CDR3 totals 16 residues. The DNA for the CDR3 is TGTGCCAGCAGCCCCCAACTAGCGGGATTCACAGATACGCAGTATTTT. Translating gives CASSPQLAGFTDTQYF. The full variable domain, with the rest looked up from reference TRBV14 and TRBJ2-3, is EAGVTQFPSHSVIEKGQTVTLRCDPISGHDNLYWYRRVMGKEIKFLLHFVKESKQDESGMPNNRFLAERTGGTYSTLKVQPAELEDSGVYFCASSPQLAGFTDTQYFGPGTRLTVL.

This rearrangement joins TRBV10-3 to TRBJ1-2; TRBD1 agrees at 9 bases. CDR3 length: 17 residues. Germline CDR1 reads ENHRY; CDR2 reads SYGVKD. V dropped 3 bases and J dropped 2; count of bases not matched to a gene: 10. CDR3 sequence reads: CAISEPDRGHLNYGYTF. The CDR3, as DNA: TGTGCCATCAGTGAACCGGACAGGGGCCATCTAAACTATGGCTACACCTTC.

The chain joins TRBV29-1 to TRBJ2-1, with 15 bases aligning to TRBD2. The V segment lost 7 bases and the J segment 9 bases; nucleotides outside the gene matches: 7. Germline CDR1 reads SQVTM; CDR2 reads ANQGSEA. The CDR3 is 14 residues long. The CDR3 spells CSAVGTSGRSEQFF. In DNA form, the CDR3 reads TGCAGCGCCGTCGGGACTAGCGGGAGGAGTGAGCAGTTCTTC.

J is TRBJ2-5 and V is TRBV6-2 or TRBV6-3; no clear D gene. Germline assignment: CDR1 MNHEY and CDR2 SVGEGT. Trimming stripped 6 bases from V and 3 bases from J, with 14 bases between. CDR3 length equals 14 residues. CDR3 bases: TGTGCCAGCAGACGTTCCGCCGGTGAAGAGACCCAGTACTTC. Amino acids: CASRRSAGEETQYF.

The genes are TRBV4-3 and TRBJ2-3; D unresolved. The CDR3 sequence is 13 residues long. Per the germline V gene, CDR1 is LGHNA and CDR2 is YSLEER. V lost 2 bases to trimming and J lost 5 bases, with 8 bases between them. CDR3: CASSQRAEDTQYF. For the CDR3, the DNA is TGCGCCAGCAGCCAACGGGCAGAAGATACGCAGTATTTT.

The gene calls are TRBV5-6 and TRBJ2-3, with TRBD2 matching 12 bases. J was trimmed by 5 bases and V by 0 bases; bases with no gene match: 4. CDR3 length: 16 amino acids. Germline CDR1 reads SGHDT; CDR2 reads YYEEEE. Here the CDR3 DNA reads TGTGCCAGCAGCTTGGGCCTAGCGGGAGGGGTAGATACGCAGTATTTT. Its translation: CASSLGLAGGVDTQYF. Full variable domain (remainder filled in from reference TRBV5-6 and TRBJ2-3): DAGVTQSPTHLIKTRGQQVTLRCSPKSGHDTVSWYQQALGQGPQFIFQYYEEEERQRGNFPDRFSGHQFPNYSSELNVNALLLGDSALYLCASSLGLAGGVDTQYFGPGTRLTVL.

The chain employs TRBV7-2 and TRBJ2-7, with TRBD2 matching over 11 bases. Per germline, CDR1 SGHTA and CDR2 FQGNSA. This CDR3 contains 13 residues. V shed 8 bases and J 0 bases; nucleotides not matched to a gene: 0. The CDR3 DNA is TGTGCCAGCGGGACTAGCGGCTCCTACGAGCAGTACTTC. Translated: CASGTSGSYEQYF.

The genes are TRBV12-3 or TRBV12-4 and TRBJ2-1; D may match TRBD1 or TRBD2 (5 bases each). Trimming shortened V by 6 bases and J by 5 bases, and 20 bases separated the two germline ends. The CDR3 consists of 16 residues. DNA of the CDR3: TGTGCCAGCAGAATCGCCGGGACCAATTCCAACAATGAGCAGTTCTTC. Its translation is CASRIAGTNSNNEQFF.

The chain joins TRBV18 to TRBJ1-1; D is perhaps TRBD1 (5 bases). Germline values: CDR1 KGHSH, CDR2 LQKENI. The CDR3 is made up of 15 amino acids. V lost 4 bases, J lost 0 bases, and 12 bases lay in between. In DNA, the CDR3 is TGTGCCAGCTCACAACGTCCAGGGATGAACACTGAAGCTTTCTTT. It is translated as CASSQRPGMNTEAFF.

V gene TRBV5-1 combines with J gene TRBJ2-3; D call uncertain. Germline assignment: CDR1 SGHRS and CDR2 YFSETQ. Trimming left V 4 bases short and J 4 bases short, with 13 bases between. CDR3 length equals 14 residues. The CDR3 sequence is CASSIGPNPDTQYF. The CDR3 nucleotides read TGCGCCAGCAGCATAGGACCCAATCCAGATACGCAGTATTTT. The full variable domain, in which reference TRBV5-1 and TRBJ2-3 provide the parts outside the CDR3, is KAGVTQTPRYLIKTRGQQVTLSCSPISGHRSVSWYQQTPGQGLQFLFEYFSETQRNKGNFPGRFSGRQFSNSRSEMNVSTLELGDSALYLCASSIGPNPDTQYFGPGTRLTVL.

The V and J genes are TRBV5-1 and TRBJ1-2; TRBD1 matches at 7 bases. The CDR3 sequence is 13 residues long. Germline trimming cut 3 bases from V and 3 bases from J; bases unmatched to any gene: 2. Germline loops: CDR1 SGHRS, CDR2 YFSETQ. The CDR3 protein is CASSSGQDYGYTF. In DNA form, the CDR3 reads TGCGCCAGCAGCTCAGGACAGGACTATGGCTACACCTTC.

The gene calls are TRBV25-1 and TRBJ1-1, with a tentative D call TRBD1 (5 bases). The CDR3 is 11 residues long. The V end lost 9 bases, the J end lost 10 bases, and 15 bases lay between the germline ends. The germline CDR1 and CDR2 sequences are MGHDK and SYGVNS. The DNA for the CDR3 is TGTGCCAGTAATGAAAACGGGGCAGCTTTCTTT. It specifies CASNENGAAFF.

The rearrangement joins TRBV20-1 to TRBJ2-7; D ambiguous. The CDR3 runs to 11 residues. The germline V gene encodes CDR1 DFQATT and CDR2 SNEGSKA (reference sequence). V lost 0 bases and J 4 bases, leaving 4 bases between the germline ends. In nucleotides, the CDR3 is TGCAGTGCTAGAGATAAGTACGAGCAGTACTTC. It encodes CSARDKYEQYF.